The source of this TCR beta chain is a study of T cell responses to AZD1222 COVID-19 vaccine. Clones were sequenced by immunoSEQ multiplex PCR, and TCRdb holds only the in-frame ones, with some missing. The sample contains 90,000 to 120,000 clones, 92% of which appear only once. A note on this clone: What it recognizes is unknown.

General observations from the study: All repertoire sampling was performed exclusively after the peak T cell response. Females outnumbered males among donors, who were mostly white British; clonal diversity was possibly underestimated.

Germline CDR1 and CDR2: LGHNA and YSLEER. This CDR3 has 17 residues. The V and J ends lost 1 base and 4 bases, in that order; junction bases with no gene match: 5. The receptor's source is an adult in good health. The rearrangement uses TRBV4-3 and TRBJ2-2, with 11 bases lining up with TRBD1. This specimen consisted of peripheral blood, obtained on day 0 of AZD1222 vaccination. The CDR3 DNA reads TGCGCCAGCAGCCAAGTGGGGACAGGGGGTATCACCGGGGAGCTGTTTTTT. This gives the protein CASSQVGTGGITGELFF.